Below are 15 T cell receptor beta chains sequenced from a single sample in a study of blood T cell repertoires in COVID-19. Produced via immunoSEQ multiplex PCR; TCRdb's table is partial and in-frame only. The sample shows approximately 77,000 clones, around 88% of them seen only once. The sequenced sample consisted of peripheral blood. The receptors originated from a woman of 80 years or more with acute or convalescent COVID-19.

This clone came up once. The chain links TRBV5-3 to TRBJ1-6, with 9 bases fitting TRBD1. TRBV5-3 counts as an open reading frame of uncertain function. V was clipped by 6 bases and J by 10 bases; unmatched bases: 14. This CDR3 region has 16 residues. The CDR3 is CARKIDRGERKSPLHF. In DNA, the CDR3 is TGTGCCAGAAAGATCGACAGGGGGGAAAGGAAATCACCCCTCCACTTT.

The chain couples TRBV18 to TRBJ1-2; weak D call: TRBD1 (5 bases). The germline CDR1 and CDR2 sequences are KGHSH and LQKENI. The CDR3 totals 17 residues. Deletions cut 2 bases from V and 7 bases from J, with 23 bases between. The CDR3 DNA reads TGTGCCAGCTCACCAAATCGGGCGCAGGGAACATGGGGTGGCTACACCTTC. Its translation: CASSPNRAQGTWGGYTF.

The chain couples TRBV5-1 to TRBJ1-2, with 10 bases lining up with TRBD1. Germline V CDR1 and CDR2: SGHRS, YFSETQ. The CDR3 is made up of 14 amino acids. Trimming cost V 2 bases and J 8 bases; bases outside gene matches: 6. CDR3 DNA sequence: TGCGCCAGCAGCTTAGCCGGGACAGGGGACGGCTACACCTTC. Its protein product is CASSLAGTGDGYTF.

The genes are TRBV9 and TRBJ2-2, with D possibly matching TRBD2 (6 bases). Germline V gives CDR1 SGDLS, CDR2 YYNGEE. Trimming took 0 bases from V and 4 from J, leaving 13 bases between them. The length of the CDR3 is 16 residues. The CDR3 nucleotides are TGTGCCAGCAGCGTAGAGGGGACTCGTTTCACCGGGGAGCTGTTTTTT. This gives the protein CASSVEGTRFTGELFF.

This clone was recorded once. The CDR3, as DNA: TGTGCCAGCAGCCATTATCCGGGACAGGGAAAAGGTTTGTCCTACGAGCAGTACTTC. Its translation is CASSHYPGQGKGLSYEQYF. J is TRBJ2-7 and V is TRBV7-8, with 9 bases that match TRBD1. CDR3 size: 19 residues. Trimming at V came to 5 bases and at J to 1 base, leaving 18 bases not matched to a gene. CDR1 and CDR2 (germline): SGHVS, FQNEAQ. Supplemented by reference TRBV7-8 and TRBJ2-7, the full variable domain reads GAGVSQSPRYKVAKRGQDVALRCDPISGHVSLFWYQQALGQGPEFLTYFQNEAQLDKSGLPSDRFFAERPEGSVSTLKIQRTQQEDSAVYLCASSHYPGQGKGLSYEQYFGPGTRLTVT.

V usage is TRBV30 and J usage is TRBJ2-5, with 9 bases lining up with TRBD2. Trimming at V came to 5 bases and at J to 2 bases, leaving 6 bases not matched to a gene. This CDR3 comprises 14 residues. Germline CDR1 GTSNPN, CDR2 SVGIG (reference sequence). CDR3 amino acids: CAWAGGGPQETQYF. DNA for the CDR3: TGTGCCTGGGCGGGGGGGGGCCCGCAAGAGACCCAGTACTTC.

The rearrangement joins TRBV3-1 (or the pseudogene TRBV3-2) to TRBJ2-3, with D tentatively TRBD1 (6 bases). V was shortened by 4 bases and J by 2 bases, with 16 bases between the two germline ends. Germline values: CDR1 LGHDT, CDR2 YNNKEL (reference sequence). The CDR3 extends over 16 amino acids. This CDR3 reads CASSRVGAASTDTQYF. The DNA of the CDR3 is TGTGCCAGCAGCCGAGTGGGGGCGGCATCCACAGATACGCAGTATTTT.

The chain has TRBV6-2 or TRBV6-3 and TRBJ2-3; 8 bases agree with TRBD2. The CDR3 covers 16 residues. J gave up 4 bases and V 0 bases, and 6 bases lay outside the gene matches. Germline assignment: CDR1 MNHEY and CDR2 SVGEGT. The CDR3 nucleotides read TGTGCCAGCAGTTACTCTCGAGCGGGGGCCCCAGATACGCAGTATTTT. Translation gives CASSYSRAGAPDTQYF.

V usage is TRBV5-1 and J usage is TRBJ2-3, with 8 bases identical to TRBD2. In germline, CDR1 is SGHRS, CDR2 YFSETQ. The V and J ends lost 1 base and 5 bases, in that order; junction bases with no gene match: 3. This CDR3 has 14 amino acids. In nucleotides, the CDR3 is TGCGCCAGCAGCTTGAAGGGACTAGTAGATACGCAGTATTTT. Residues: CASSLKGLVDTQYF.

The chain is built from TRBV5-4 and TRBJ2-3, with a tentative D call TRBD1 (6 bases). The V and J ends lost 1 base and 3 bases respectively, with 9 bases between them. CDR1 and CDR2 (germline): SGHNT, YYREEE (reference sequence). The CDR3 is 14 residues long. The CDR3 coding sequence is TGTGCCAGCAGCTTGACAGGGAGTACAGATACGCAGTATTTT. Encoded protein: CASSLTGSTDTQYF. The variable domain in full, with the rest retrieved from reference TRBV5-4 and TRBJ2-3, is ETGVTQSPTHLIKTRGQQVTLRCSSQSGHNTVSWYQQALGQGPQFIFQYYREEENGRGNFPPRFSGLQFPNYSSELNVNALELDDSALYLCASSLTGSTDTQYFGPGTRLTVL.

The genes are TRBV3-1 (or the pseudogene TRBV3-2) and TRBJ1-1; no reliable D call. Germline lookup yields CDR1 LGHDT and CDR2 YNNKEL (reference sequence). CDR3 length equals 12 residues. V was shortened by 1 base and J by 11 bases, with 11 bases between the two germline ends. CDR3 coding DNA: TGTGCCAGCAGCCAAGTGTCTGCTAAGGCTTTCTTT. This gives the protein CASSQVSAKAFF.

The chain carries TRBV6-5 and TRBJ1-2, with D perhaps TRBD1 (6 bases). CDR3 length equals 13 residues. Germline-derived CDR1 and CDR2 are MNHEY and SVGAGI. The germline V and J ends were trimmed by 7 bases and 2 bases, with 11 bases remaining between them. CDR3 nucleotide sequence: TGTGCCAGCACTATGACAGGAAACTATGGCTACACCTTC. Protein product: CASTMTGNYGYTF.

This sequence joins TRBV7-3 and TRBJ2-7, with 11 bases aligning to TRBD1. V trimming: 5 bases; J trimming: 6 bases; junction bases outside the gene matches: 3. The CDR3 contains 13 residues. The V gene's germline CDR1 is SGHTA and CDR2 FQGTGA. This CDR3 is CASSQGQGGEQYF. CDR3 in DNA: TGTGCCAGCAGCCAGGGACAGGGGGGCGAGCAGTACTTC.

The chain carries TRBV29-1 and TRBJ1-5; weak D call: TRBD1 (6 bases). V gave up 6 bases and J gave up 0 bases, with 12 bases separating them. Germline loops: CDR1 SQVTM, CDR2 ANQGSEA. The CDR3 covers 14 residues. CDR3 nucleotide sequence: TGCAGCGTAGCTGACAGGAATAGCAATCAGCCCCAGCATTTT. This codes for CSVADRNSNQPQHF.

This clone appeared a few times. V is TRBV6-5 and J is TRBJ1-2, with 7 bases matching TRBD1. Germline CDR1 MNHEY, CDR2 SVGAGI. J lost 7 bases, V lost 2 bases, and 10 bases had no gene match. This CDR3 has 15 residues. CDR3: CASSYHRGRLGGYTF. The CDR3 bases are TGTGCCAGCAGTTACCACAGGGGCCGCCTGGGTGGCTACACCTTC.